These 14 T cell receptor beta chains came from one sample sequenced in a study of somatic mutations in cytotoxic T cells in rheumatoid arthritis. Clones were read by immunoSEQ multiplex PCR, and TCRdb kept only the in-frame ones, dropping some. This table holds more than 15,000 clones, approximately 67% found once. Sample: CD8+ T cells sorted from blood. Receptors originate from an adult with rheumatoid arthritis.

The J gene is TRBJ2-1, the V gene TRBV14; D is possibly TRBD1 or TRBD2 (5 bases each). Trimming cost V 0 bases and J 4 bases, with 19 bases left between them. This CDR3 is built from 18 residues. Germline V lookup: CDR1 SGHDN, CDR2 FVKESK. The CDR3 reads CASSQEDAPGTEYNEQFF. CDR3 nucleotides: TGTGCCAGCAGCCAAGAAGATGCCCCCGGGACGGAGTACAATGAGCAGTTCTTC.

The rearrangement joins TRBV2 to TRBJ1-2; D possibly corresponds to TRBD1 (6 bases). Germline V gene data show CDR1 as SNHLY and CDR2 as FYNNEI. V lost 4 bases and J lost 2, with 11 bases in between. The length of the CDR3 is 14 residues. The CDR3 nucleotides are TGTGCCAGCAGTGCCTACAGGGAAAACTATGGCTACACCTTC. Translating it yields CASSAYRENYGYTF.

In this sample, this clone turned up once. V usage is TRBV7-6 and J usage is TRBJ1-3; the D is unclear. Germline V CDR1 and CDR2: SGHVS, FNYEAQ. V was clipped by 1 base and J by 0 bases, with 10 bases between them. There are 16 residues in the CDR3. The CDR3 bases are TGTGCCAGCAGCTTAGGCCTGAAGAGCTCTGGAAACACCATATATTTT. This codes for CASSLGLKSSGNTIYF.

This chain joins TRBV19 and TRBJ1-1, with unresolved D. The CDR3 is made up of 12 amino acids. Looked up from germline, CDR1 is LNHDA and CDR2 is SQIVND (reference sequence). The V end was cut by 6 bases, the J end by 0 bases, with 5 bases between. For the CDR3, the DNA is TGTGCCAGTAGGACTATGAACACTGAAGCTTTCTTT. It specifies CASRTMNTEAFF.

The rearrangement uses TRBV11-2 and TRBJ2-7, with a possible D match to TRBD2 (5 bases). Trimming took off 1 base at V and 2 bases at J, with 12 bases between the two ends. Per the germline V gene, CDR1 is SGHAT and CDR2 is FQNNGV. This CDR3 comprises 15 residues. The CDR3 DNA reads TGTGCCAGCAGCTTAGGAGCGGCCGGAACCTACGAGCAGTACTTC. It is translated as CASSLGAAGTYEQYF. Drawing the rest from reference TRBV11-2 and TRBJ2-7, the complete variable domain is EAGVAQSPRYKIIEKRQSVAFWCNPISGHATLYWYQQILGQGPKLLIQFQNNGVVDDSQLPKDRFSAERLKGVDSTLKIQPAKLEDSAVYLCASSLGAAGTYEQYFGPGTRLTVT.

The CDR3 DNA is TGCGCCAGCAGCCCGGGTACGGTAACCACTGAAGCTTTCTTT. Its translation is CASSPGTVTTEAFF. The chain uses TRBV4-3 and TRBJ1-1, with unresolved D. Germline loops: CDR1 LGHNA, CDR2 YSLEER. The V end was cut by 4 bases, the J end by 4 bases, with 13 bases between. The CDR3 is made up of 14 amino acids.

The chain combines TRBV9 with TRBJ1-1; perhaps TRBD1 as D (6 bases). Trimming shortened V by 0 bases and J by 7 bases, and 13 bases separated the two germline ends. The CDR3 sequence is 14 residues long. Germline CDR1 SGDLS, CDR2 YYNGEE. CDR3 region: CASSVGGGTYEAFF. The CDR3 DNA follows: TGTGCCAGCAGCGTAGGAGGAGGGACATATGAAGCTTTCTTT.

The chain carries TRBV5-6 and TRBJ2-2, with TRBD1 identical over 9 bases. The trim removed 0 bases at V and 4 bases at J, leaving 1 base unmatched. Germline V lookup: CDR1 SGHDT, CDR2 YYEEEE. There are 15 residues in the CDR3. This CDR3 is CASSLGQGGTGELFF. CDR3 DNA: TGTGCCAGCAGCTTGGGACAGGGGGGCACCGGGGAGCTGTTTTTT.

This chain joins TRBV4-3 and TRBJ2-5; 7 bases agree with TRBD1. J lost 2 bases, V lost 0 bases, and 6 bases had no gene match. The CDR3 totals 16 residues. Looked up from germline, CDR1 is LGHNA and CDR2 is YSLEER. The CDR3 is CASSQDVGTVQETQYF. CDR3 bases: TGCGCCAGCAGCCAAGATGTCGGGACAGTACAAGAGACCCAGTACTTC.

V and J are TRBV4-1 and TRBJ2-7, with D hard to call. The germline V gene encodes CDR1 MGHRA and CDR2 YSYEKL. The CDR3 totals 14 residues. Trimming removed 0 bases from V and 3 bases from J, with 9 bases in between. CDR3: CASSQDARGYEQYF. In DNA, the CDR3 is TGCGCCAGCAGCCAAGATGCGAGAGGCTACGAGCAGTACTTC.

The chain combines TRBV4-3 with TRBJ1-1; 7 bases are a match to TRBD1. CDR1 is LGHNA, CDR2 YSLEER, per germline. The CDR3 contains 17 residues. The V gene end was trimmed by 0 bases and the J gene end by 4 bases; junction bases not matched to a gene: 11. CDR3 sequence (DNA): TGCGCCAGCAGCCAAGATGGAAGAACAGGGGCGGTCACTGAAGCTTTCTTT. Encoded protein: CASSQDGRTGAVTEAFF.

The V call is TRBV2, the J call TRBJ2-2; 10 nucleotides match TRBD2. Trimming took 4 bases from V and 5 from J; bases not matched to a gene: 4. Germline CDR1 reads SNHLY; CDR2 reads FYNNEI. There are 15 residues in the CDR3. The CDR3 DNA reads TGTGCCAGCAGTGGGGGGACTAGCGTTACCGGGGAGCTGTTTTTT. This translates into CASSGGTSVTGELFF.

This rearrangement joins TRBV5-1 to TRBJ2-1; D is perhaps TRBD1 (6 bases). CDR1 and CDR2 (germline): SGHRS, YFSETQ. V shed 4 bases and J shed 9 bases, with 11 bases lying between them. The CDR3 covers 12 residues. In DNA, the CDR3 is TGCGCCAGCAGCAGCAGGGGTGTTGAGCAGTTCTTC. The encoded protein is CASSSRGVEQFF.

CDR3: CASSFSGEGEQFF. As DNA, the CDR3 is TGTGCCAGCAGTTTTAGCGGGGAGGGTGAGCAGTTCTTC. The V gene is TRBV7-6, the J gene TRBJ2-1; 8 bases fit TRBD2. J was trimmed by 9 bases and V by 6 bases; bases with no gene match: 7. CDR1 SGHVS and CDR2 FNYEAQ come from the germline V gene. The CDR3 extends over 13 amino acids.